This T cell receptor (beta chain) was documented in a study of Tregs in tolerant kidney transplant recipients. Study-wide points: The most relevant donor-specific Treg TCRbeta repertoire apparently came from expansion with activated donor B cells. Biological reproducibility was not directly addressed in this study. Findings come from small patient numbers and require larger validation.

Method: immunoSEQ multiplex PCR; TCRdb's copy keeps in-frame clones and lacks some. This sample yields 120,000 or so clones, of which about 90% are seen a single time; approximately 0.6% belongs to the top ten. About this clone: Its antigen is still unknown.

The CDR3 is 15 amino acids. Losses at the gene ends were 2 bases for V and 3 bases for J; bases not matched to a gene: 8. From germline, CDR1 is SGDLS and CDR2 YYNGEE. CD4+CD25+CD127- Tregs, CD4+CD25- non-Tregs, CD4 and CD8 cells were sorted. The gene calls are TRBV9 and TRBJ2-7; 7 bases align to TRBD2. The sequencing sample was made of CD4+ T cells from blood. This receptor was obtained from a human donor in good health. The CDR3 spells CASSVGLAEGYEQYF. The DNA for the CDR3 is TGTGCCAGCAGCGTGGGCCTAGCGGAAGGCTACGAGCAGTACTTC.